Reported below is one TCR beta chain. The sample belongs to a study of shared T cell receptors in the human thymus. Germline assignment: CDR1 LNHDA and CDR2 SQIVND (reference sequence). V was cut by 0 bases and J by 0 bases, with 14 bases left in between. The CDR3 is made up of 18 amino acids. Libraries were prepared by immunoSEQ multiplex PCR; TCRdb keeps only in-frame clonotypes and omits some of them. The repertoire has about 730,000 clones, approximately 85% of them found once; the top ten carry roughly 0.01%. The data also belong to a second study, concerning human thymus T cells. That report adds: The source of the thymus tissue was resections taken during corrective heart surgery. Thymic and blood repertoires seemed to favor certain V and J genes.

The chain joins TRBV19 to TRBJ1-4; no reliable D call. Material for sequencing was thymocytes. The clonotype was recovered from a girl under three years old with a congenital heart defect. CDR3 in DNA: TGTGCCAGTAGTATAGAGGTGGGCCGTCAGGCAACTAATGAAAAACTGTTTTTT. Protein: CASSIEVGRQATNEKLFF.